The source of this T cell receptor beta chain is a study of CD8+ T cells in alopecia areata. Study conclusions and caveats: Tofacitinib yielded significantly lower scalp clonality and fewer expanded CD8+ clones among the top 100. An increase in clonality over normal scalp was evident in lesional scalp, especially alopecia totalis/universalis.

This clone was observed a single time. The target antigen is unknown. The ends were cut back, 1 base at V and 6 bases at J, with 10 bases in the middle. CDR1 is SGHRS and CDR2 is YFSETQ in the germline V gene. The CDR3 has 14 residues. It was cDNA, reverse transcribed from extracted RNA, that served as the sequencing template. The protocol was immunoSEQ multiplex PCR, while the TCRdb copy is restricted to in-frame clones and leaves out a portion. The repertoire includes around 270,000 clones, roughly 64% of them detected once, and under 2% sits in the top ten. Noted treatment: oral pan-JAK inhibitor, 5-10 mg twice daily.

This chain uses TRBV5-1 with TRBJ2-2; no clear D gene. The sequence derives from a human donor with alopecia areata. The input for sequencing was CD4+ T cells sorted from blood, taken at week 24, from a patient treated with tofacitinib. The CDR3 is CASSLLLGSGELFF. CDR3 nucleotide sequence: TGCGCCAGCAGCTTGTTACTTGGCTCCGGGGAGCTGTTTTTT.